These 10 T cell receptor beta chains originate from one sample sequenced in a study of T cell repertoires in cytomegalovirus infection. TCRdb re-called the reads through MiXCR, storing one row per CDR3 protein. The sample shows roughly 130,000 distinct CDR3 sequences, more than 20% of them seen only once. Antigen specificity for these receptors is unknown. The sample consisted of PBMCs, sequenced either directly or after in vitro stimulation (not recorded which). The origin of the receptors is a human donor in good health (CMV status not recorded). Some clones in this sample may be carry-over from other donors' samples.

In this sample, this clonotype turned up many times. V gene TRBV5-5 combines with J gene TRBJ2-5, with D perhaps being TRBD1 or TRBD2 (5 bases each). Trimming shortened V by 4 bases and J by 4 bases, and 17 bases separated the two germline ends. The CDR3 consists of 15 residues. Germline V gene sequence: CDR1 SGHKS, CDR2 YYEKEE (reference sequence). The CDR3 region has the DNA TGTGCCAGCAGCCCCCCCGGGGCAAGGGGAGAGACCCAGTACTTC. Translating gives CASSPPGARGETQYF.

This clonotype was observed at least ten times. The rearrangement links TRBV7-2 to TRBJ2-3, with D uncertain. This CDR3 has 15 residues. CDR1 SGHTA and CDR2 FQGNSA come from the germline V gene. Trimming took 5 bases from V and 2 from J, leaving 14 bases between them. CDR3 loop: CASSLDRGNTDTQYF. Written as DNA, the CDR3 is TGTGCCAGCAGCCTGGACCGTGGAAACACAGATACGCAGTATTTT. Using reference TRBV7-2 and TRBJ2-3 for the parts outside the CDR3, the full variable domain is GAGVSQSPSNKVTEKGKDVELRCDPISGHTALYWYRQSLGQGLEFLIYFQGNSAPDKSGLPSDRFSAERTGGSVSTLTIQRTQQEDSAVYLCASSLDRGNTDTQYFGPGTRLTVL.

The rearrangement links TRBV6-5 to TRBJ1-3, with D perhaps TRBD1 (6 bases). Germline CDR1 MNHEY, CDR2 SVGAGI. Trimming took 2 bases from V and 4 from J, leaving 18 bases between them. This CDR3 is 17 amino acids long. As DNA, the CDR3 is TGTGCCAGCAGTTACGGGACACCGGGGGCGTTAGGAAACACCATATATTTT. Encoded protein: CASSYGTPGALGNTIYF.

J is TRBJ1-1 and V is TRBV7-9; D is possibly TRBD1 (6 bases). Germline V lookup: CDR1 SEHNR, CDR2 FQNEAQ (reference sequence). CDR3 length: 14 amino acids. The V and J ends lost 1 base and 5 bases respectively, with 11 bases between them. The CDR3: CASSLVLGATEAFF. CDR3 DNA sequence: TGTGCCAGCAGCTTAGTGCTGGGGGCTACTGAAGCTTTCTTT.

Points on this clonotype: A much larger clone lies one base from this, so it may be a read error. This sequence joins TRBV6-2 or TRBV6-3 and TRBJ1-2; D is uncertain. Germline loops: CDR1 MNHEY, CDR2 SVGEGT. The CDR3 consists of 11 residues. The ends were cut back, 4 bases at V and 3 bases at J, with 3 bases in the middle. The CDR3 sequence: CASSLDYGYTF. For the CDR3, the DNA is TGTGCCAGCAGTTTGGACTATGGCTACACCTTC.

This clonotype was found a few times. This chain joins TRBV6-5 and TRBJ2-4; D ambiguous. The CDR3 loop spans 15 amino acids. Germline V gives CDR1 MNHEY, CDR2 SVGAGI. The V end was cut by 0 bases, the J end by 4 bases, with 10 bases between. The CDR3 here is CASSYSFLLKNIQYF. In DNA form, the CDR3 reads TGTGCCAGCAGTTACTCGTTTCTACTTAAAAACATTCAGTACTTC.

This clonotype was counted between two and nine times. The CDR3 DNA reads TGTGCCAGCAGCTCCGTACTCTATGGCTACACCTTC. It translates to CASSSVLYGYTF. The chain links TRBV7-9 to TRBJ1-2; no clear D. The CDR3 is 12 amino acids. Germline V gives CDR1 SEHNR, CDR2 FQNEAQ (reference sequence). Trimming left V 4 bases short and J 4 bases short, with 7 bases between.

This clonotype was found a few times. CDR3 in DNA: TGTGCCAGTAGTATTAACATGAGGGCAGGGGACACCGGGGAGCTGTTTTTT. It translates to CASSINMRAGDTGELFF. The chain combines TRBV19 with TRBJ2-2; weak D call: TRBD1 (6 bases). Trimming pared 3 bases from V and 3 bases from J, leaving 17 bases between. The CDR3 runs to 17 residues. The germline CDR1 and CDR2 sequences are LNHDA and SQIVND (reference sequence).

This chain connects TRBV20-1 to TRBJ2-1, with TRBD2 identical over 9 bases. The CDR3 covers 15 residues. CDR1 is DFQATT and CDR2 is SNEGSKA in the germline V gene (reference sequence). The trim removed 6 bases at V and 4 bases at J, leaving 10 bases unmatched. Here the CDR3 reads CSAPSGTSRYNEQFF. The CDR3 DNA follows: TGCAGTGCCCCCTCCGGGACTAGCAGGTACAATGAGCAGTTCTTC.

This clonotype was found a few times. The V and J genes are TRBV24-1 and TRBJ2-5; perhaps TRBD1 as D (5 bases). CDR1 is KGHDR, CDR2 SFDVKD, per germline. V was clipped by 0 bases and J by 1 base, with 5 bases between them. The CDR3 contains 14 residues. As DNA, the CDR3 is TGTGCCACCAGTGATTTGGACAGCCAAGAGACCCAGTACTTC. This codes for CATSDLDSQETQYF.